Listed here are 6 T cell receptor beta chains from one sample, sequenced in a study of OX40 agonist ivuxolimab in advanced cancers. TCRdb's copy holds only in-frame clones and misses some; the assay was immunoSEQ multiplex PCR. The table records around 80,000 clones, roughly 86% of them present only once. The sequencing used CD4+ or CD8+ T cells sorted from blood, collected in a trial of the OX40 agonist ivuxolimab. The receptors derive from an adult with an advanced solid tumor such as melanoma, head and neck, liver or kidney cancer.

The CDR3 reads CASSPKRGANTGELFF. Written as DNA, the CDR3 is TGTGCCAGCTCACCAAAGCGGGGGGCGAACACCGGGGAGCTGTTTTTT. This sequence joins TRBV18 and TRBJ2-2; 9 bases agree with TRBD2. The junction had 1 base not matched to a gene; V was cut back by 2 bases and J by 0 bases. The CDR3 loop spans 16 amino acids. Germline V gene data show CDR1 as KGHSH and CDR2 as LQKENI.

This clone was counted once. The gene calls are TRBV7-9 and TRBJ2-4, with a possible D match to TRBD1 (6 bases). The CDR3 has 15 amino acids. V was clipped by 5 bases and J by 1 base, with 12 bases between them. Germline-derived CDR1 and CDR2 are SEHNR and FQNEAQ (reference sequence). The CDR3 loop is CASSPGEGAKNIQYF. The DNA of the CDR3 is TGTGCCAGCAGCCCAGGGGAAGGGGCCAAAAACATTCAGTACTTC.

The chain joins TRBV6-5 to TRBJ2-1; TRBD1 might be the D (5 bases). The V end lost 2 bases, the J end lost 7 bases, and 12 bases lay between the germline ends. The CDR3 spans 14 residues. Germline V CDR1 and CDR2: MNHEY, SVGAGI. CDR3 loop: CASSYRGKGNEQFF. CDR3 nucleotides: TGTGCCAGCAGTTACAGGGGTAAGGGGAATGAGCAGTTCTTC.

The gene calls are TRBV5-1 and TRBJ2-5, with 10 bases that match TRBD1. The germline CDR1 and CDR2 sequences are SGHRS and YFSETQ. This CDR3 contains 16 residues. Trimming cost V 3 bases and J 4 bases; bases outside gene matches: 9. The CDR3 spells CASSSLGQGVVETQYF. The CDR3 DNA is TGCGCCAGCAGCTCCTTAGGACAGGGGGTGGTAGAGACCCAGTACTTC.

This chain uses TRBV5-1 with TRBJ1-1; TRBD1 matches at 8 bases. In germline, CDR1 is SGHRS, CDR2 YFSETQ. This CDR3 has 13 amino acids. Unmatched junction bases numbered 4, after V lost 3 bases and J lost 6 bases. In DNA form, the CDR3 reads TGCGCCAGCAGCTCGGACAGGGTGTCTGAAGCTTTCTTT. It encodes CASSSDRVSEAFF.

The chain couples TRBV18 to TRBJ1-2; no firm D call. The CDR3 contains 12 residues. The germline V gene has CDR1 KGHSH and CDR2 LQKENI. Trimming left V 3 bases short and J 7 bases short, with 9 bases between. The CDR3 DNA reads as TGTGCCAGCTCACCTGGGTCCTCTGGCTACACCTTC. Its translation: CASSPGSSGYTF.